This TCR beta chain was sequenced for a study of blood T cell repertoires in COVID-19. Study at large: The United States, Italy and Spain provided the acute and convalescent COVID-19 samples. From T cells, B-cell-depleted T cells, or PBMCs came the material, which was cDNA or gDNA.

The Seattle site enrolled patients during active infection and followed them longitudinally. The V and J ends lost 3 bases and 0 bases respectively, with 21 bases between them. There are 17 residues in the CDR3. Germline CDR1 is GTSNPN and CDR2 is SVGIG (reference sequence). Generated by immunoSEQ multiplex PCR, the TCRdb table keeps only in-frame clones and is missing some. The sample lists a few hundred thousand clones, 90% seen once, with 6% to 8% in the top ten. V usage is TRBV30 and J usage is TRBJ2-7; D is uncertain. The TCR sequence derives from a woman in her forties or fifties with COVID-19, enrolled during active disease. The specimen was peripheral blood. The CDR3 is CAWSLRSNFHLSYEQYF. Written as DNA, the CDR3 is TGTGCCTGGAGCCTAAGAAGTAATTTTCACCTCTCCTACGAGCAGTACTTC.